Following are 2 T cell receptor beta chains from one sample sequenced in a study of patients and donors after allogeneic stem cell transplantation. A single record per CDR3 protein comes from TCRdb applying MiXCR to the RT-PCR reads. The table lists about a million distinct CDR3 sequences, about 20% of them singletons, with 5% to 6.5% in the top ten. Sequenced input: blood, either unsorted or a sorted T cell fraction (not recorded which). The receptor source for this set is a human donor who was either an allogeneic HSCT recipient or a stem cell or donor lymphocyte infusion donor (not recorded which). It is not recorded whose cells these are; they may come from a transplant donor.

This clonotype was seen only a few times. This sequence joins TRBV4-2 and TRBJ1-5, with D possibly TRBD1 on 6 matching bases. Deletions cut 1 base from V and 0 bases from J, with 16 bases between. From germline, CDR1 is LGHNA and CDR2 YNFKEQ. The length of the CDR3 is 18 residues. CDR3 loop: CASSQGRGTKDSNQPQHF. The CDR3 coding sequence is TGTGCCAGCAGCCAAGGCCGGGGGACAAAAGATAGCAATCAGCCCCAGCATTTT.

The chain is built from TRBV29-1 and TRBJ2-5; D possibly matches TRBD1 or TRBD2 (6 bases each). The V end lost 7 bases, the J end lost 4 bases, and 16 bases lay between the germline ends. The CDR3 is made up of 13 amino acids. Germline V lookup: CDR1 SQVTM, CDR2 ANQGSEA. CDR3 region: CSARGGWRETQYF. The CDR3 nucleotides read TGCAGCGCCAGAGGGGGGTGGCGAGAGACCCAGTACTTC.